This T cell receptor (beta chain) was profiled in a study of CD8+ T cells in alopecia areata. Looking at the study overall: Treated patients were scored for severity by percent of scalp affected. Whole-study findings and limits: In scalp and blood during tofacitinib, many expanded lesional clones persisted.

Indicated treatment: oral pan-JAK inhibitor, 5-10 mg twice daily. Researchers took lesional scalp punch biopsies and peripheral blood from people who were alopecia areata patients. V dropped 5 bases and J dropped 2 bases, with 9 bases sitting between them. Germline V gives CDR1 MNHEY, CDR2 SVGAGI. The CDR3 sequence is 13 residues long. As for this clone: What it recognizes is unknown.

cDNA serving as the sequencing template came from extracted, reverse transcribed RNA. Measured with immunoSEQ multiplex PCR; TCRdb has only the in-frame clones, and not every one. Of some 240,000 clones in the sample, about 58% were seen once. The sequences come from CD4+ T cells sorted from blood, collected at week 4, from a patient treated with tofacitinib. The source of this sequence is a human donor with alopecia areata. The chain uses TRBV6-5 and TRBJ1-1; weak D call: TRBD1 (6 bases). CDR3 bases: TGTGCCAGCAGTGACAGGTTCAACACTGAAGCTTTCTTT. It translates to CASSDRFNTEAFF.